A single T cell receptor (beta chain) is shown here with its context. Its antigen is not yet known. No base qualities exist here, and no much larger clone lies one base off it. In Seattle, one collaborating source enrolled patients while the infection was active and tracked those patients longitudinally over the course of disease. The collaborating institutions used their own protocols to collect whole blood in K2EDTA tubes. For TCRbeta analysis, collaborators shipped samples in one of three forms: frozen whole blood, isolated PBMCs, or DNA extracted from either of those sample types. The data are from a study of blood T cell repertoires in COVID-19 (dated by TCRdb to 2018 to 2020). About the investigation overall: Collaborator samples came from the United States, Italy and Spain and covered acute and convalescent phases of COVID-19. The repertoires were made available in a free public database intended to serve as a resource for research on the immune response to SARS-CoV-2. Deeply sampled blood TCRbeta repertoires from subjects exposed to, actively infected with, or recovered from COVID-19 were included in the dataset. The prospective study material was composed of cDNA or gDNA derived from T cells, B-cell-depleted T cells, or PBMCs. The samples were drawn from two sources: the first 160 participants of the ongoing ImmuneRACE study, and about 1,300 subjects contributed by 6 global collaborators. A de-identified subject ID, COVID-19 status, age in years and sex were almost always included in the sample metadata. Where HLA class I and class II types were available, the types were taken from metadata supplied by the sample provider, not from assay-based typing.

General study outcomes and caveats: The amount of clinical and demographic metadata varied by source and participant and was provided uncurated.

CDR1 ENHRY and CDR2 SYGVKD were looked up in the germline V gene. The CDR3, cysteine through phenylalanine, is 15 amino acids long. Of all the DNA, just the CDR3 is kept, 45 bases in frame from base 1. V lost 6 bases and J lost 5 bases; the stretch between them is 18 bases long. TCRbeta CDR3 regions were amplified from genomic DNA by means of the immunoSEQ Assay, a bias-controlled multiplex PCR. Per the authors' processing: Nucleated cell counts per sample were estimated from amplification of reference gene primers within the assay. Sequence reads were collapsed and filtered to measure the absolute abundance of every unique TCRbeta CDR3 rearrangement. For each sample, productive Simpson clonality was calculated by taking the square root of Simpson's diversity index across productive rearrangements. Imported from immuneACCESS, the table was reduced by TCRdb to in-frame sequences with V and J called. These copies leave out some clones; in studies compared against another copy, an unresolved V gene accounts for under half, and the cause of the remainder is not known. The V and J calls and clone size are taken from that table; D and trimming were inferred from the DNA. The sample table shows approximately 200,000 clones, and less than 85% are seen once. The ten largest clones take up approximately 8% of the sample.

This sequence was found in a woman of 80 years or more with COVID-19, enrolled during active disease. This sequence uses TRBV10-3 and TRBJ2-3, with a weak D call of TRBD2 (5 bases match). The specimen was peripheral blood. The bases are TGTGCCATCAGATTTGGGCAGAGGGAAGAAGATACGCAGTATTTT. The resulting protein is CAIRFGQREEDTQYF.